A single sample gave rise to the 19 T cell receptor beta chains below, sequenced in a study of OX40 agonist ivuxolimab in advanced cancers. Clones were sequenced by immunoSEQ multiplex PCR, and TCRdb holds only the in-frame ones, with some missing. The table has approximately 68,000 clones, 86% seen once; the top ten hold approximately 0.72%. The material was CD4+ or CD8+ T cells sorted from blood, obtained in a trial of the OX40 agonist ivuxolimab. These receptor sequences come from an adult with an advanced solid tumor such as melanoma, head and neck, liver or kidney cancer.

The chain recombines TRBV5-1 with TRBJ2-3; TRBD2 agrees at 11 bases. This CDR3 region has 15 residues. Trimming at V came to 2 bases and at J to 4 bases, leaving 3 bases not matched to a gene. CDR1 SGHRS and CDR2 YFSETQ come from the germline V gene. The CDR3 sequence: CASSFSGGASDTQYF. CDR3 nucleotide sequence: TGCGCCAGCAGCTTTAGCGGGGGGGCATCAGATACGCAGTATTTT.

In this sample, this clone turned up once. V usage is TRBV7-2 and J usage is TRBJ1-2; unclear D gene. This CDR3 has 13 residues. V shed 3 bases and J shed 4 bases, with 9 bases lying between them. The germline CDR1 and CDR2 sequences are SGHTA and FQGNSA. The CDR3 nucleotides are TGTGCCAGCAGCTTGCTAGGTATCTATGGCTACACCTTC. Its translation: CASSLLGIYGYTF.

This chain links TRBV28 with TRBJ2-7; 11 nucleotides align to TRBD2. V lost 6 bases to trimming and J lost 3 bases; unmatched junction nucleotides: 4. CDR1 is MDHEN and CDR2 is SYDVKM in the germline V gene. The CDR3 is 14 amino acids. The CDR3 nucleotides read TGTGCCAGCAGGGGGACTAGCGGAAACTACGAGCAGTACTTC. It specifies CASRGTSGNYEQYF.

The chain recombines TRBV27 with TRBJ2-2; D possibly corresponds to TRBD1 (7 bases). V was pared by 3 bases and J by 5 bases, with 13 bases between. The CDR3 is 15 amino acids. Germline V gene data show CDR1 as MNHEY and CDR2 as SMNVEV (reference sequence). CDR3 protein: CASSFRSGGTGELFF. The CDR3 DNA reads TGTGCCAGCAGTTTTAGGTCAGGGGGGACCGGGGAGCTGTTTTTT.

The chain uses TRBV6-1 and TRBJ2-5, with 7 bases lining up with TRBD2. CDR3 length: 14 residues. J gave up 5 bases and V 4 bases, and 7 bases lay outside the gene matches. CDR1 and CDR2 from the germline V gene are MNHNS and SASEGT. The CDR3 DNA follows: TGTGCCAGCAGTGTGGGGCGGGGGAGTGAGACCCAGTACTTC. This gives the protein CASSVGRGSETQYF.

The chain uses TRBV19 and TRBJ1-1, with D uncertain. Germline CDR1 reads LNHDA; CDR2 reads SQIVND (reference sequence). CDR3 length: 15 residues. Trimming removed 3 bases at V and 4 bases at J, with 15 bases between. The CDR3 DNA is TGTGCCAGTAGTATCTTTCGGACTCTGAGCACTGAAGCTTTCTTT. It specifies CASSIFRTLSTEAFF.

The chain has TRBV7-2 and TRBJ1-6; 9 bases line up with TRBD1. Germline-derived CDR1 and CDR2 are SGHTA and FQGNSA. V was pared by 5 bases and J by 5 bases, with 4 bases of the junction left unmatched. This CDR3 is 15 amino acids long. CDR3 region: CASSPTGGNNSPLHF. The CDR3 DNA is TGTGCCAGCAGCCCCACAGGGGGCAATAATTCACCCCTCCACTTT.

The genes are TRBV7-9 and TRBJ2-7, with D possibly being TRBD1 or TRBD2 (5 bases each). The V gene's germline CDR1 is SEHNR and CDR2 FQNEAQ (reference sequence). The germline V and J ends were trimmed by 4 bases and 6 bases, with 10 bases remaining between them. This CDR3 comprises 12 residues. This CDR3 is CASSSGPLEQYF. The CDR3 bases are TGTGCCAGCAGCTCGGGGCCCCTCGAGCAGTACTTC.

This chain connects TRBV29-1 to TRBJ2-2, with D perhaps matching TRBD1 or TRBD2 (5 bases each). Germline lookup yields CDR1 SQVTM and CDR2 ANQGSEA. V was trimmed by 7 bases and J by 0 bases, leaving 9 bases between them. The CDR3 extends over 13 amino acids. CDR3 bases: TGCAGCGGAGGGGCGGCGAACACCGGGGAGCTGTTTTTT. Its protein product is CSGGAANTGELFF.

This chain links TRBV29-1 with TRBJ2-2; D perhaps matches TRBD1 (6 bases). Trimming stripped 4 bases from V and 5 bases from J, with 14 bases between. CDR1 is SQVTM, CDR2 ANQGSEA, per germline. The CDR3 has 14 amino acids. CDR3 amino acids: CSVVGRGLTGELFF. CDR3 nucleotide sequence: TGCAGCGTTGTGGGCAGGGGATTGACCGGGGAGCTGTTTTTT.

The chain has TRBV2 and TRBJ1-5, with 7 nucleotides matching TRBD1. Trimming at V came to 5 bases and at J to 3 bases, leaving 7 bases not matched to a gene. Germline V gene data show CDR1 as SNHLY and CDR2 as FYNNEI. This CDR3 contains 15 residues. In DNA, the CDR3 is TGTGCCAGCAGTCCGGCGGGACAGTACAATCAGCCCCAGCATTTT. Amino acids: CASSPAGQYNQPQHF.

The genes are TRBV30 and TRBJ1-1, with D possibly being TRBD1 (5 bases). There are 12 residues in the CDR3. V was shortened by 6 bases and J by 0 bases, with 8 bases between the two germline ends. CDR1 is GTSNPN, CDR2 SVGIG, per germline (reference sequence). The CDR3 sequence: CACQGVNTEAFF. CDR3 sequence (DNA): TGTGCCTGCCAGGGTGTGAACACTGAAGCTTTCTTT.

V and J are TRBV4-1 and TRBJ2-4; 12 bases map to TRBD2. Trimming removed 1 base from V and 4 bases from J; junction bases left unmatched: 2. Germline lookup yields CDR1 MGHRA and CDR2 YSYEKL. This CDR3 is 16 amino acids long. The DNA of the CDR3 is TGCGCCAGCAGCCAAGCGACTAGCGGGGGTAAAAACATTCAGTACTTC. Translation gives CASSQATSGGKNIQYF.

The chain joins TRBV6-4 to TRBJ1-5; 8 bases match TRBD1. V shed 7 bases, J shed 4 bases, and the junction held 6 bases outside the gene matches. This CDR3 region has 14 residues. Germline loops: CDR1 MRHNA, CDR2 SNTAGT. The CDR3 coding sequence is TGTGCCAGCACAGCAGGGGGCATAAATCAGCCCCAGCATTTT. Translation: CASTAGGINQPQHF.

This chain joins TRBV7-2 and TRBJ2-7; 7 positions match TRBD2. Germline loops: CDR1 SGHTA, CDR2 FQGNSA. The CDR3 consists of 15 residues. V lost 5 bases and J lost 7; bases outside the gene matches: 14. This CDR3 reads CASSPRGRGPLEQYF. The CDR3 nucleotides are TGTGCCAGCAGCCCCCGGGGGAGGGGACCCCTTGAGCAGTACTTC.

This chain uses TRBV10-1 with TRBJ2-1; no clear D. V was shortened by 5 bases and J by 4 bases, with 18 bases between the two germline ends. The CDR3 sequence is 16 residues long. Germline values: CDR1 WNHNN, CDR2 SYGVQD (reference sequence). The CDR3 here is CASSSSHGWGYNEQFF. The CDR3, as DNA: TGCGCCAGCAGTTCTTCCCACGGATGGGGATACAATGAGCAGTTCTTC.

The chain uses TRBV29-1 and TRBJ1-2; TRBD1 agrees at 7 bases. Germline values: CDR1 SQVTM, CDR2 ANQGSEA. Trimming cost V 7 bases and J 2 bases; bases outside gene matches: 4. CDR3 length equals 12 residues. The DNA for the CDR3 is TGCAGCGGAGGGACAGCCAACTATGGCTACACCTTC. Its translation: CSGGTANYGYTF.

The CDR3 protein is CASNSDRGPGNQPQHF. In nucleotides, the CDR3 is TGTGCCAGCAACTCGGACAGGGGGCCGGGCAATCAGCCCCAGCATTTT. The J gene is TRBJ1-5, the V gene TRBV28; 11 bases agree with TRBD1. CDR1 and CDR2 (germline): MDHEN, SYDVKM. The junction had 7 bases not matched to a gene; V was cut back by 7 bases and J by 2 bases. The CDR3 extends over 16 amino acids.

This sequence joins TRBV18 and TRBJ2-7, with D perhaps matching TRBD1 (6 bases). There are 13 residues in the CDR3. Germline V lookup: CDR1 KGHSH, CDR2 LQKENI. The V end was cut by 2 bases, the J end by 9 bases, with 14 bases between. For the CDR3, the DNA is TGTGCCAGCTCACCAGGGCTTACAGGGATGCAGTACTTC. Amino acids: CASSPGLTGMQYF.